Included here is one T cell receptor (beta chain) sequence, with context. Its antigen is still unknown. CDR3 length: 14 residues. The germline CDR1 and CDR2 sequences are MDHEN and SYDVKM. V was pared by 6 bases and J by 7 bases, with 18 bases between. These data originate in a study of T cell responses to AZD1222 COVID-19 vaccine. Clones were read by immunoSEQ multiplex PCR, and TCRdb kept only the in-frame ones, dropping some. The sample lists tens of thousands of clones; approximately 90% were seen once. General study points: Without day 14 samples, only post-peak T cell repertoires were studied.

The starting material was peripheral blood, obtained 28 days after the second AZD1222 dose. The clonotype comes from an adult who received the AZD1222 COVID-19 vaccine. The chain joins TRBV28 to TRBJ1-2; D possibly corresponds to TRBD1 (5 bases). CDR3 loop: CASRSGAGESGYTF. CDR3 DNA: TGTGCCAGCAGGTCGGGTGCGGGGGAGAGTGGCTACACCTTC.